These T cell receptor beta chains were read from a single sample in a study of tumor-infiltrating lymphocytes in primary liver carcinoma. TCRdb reprocessed the multiplex PCR reads with MiXCR, giving one entry per CDR3 protein. The sample lists more than 70,000 distinct CDR3 sequences; 72% were seen once. The sequenced material came from liver tumor tissue from sampling region 1. Receptor source: a man aged 40-49 years with primary liver carcinoma and hepatitis B virus infection. CDR3s include the opening cysteine and the closing phenylalanine or tryptophan. The order of the fields is clone size, D gene, J gene, V gene, CDR3 DNA, CDR3 protein. The D gene is left open where the match is weak. Clone size, where shown, is once, few, many, or a class for clones that have expanded.

- - TRBJ2-3 TRBV29-1 TGCATCGTGGGGGTTCCTGCGGAGACCCTCATGGATACGCAGTATTTT CIVGVPAETLMDTQYF
- - TRBJ2-2 TRBV28 TGTGCCAGACTTACGAGGTCTTCCACCGGGGAGCTGTTTTTT CARLTRSSTGELFF
- TRBD2 TRBJ2-3 TRBV7-8 TGTGCAAGCAGCTTAGCGGCGGGGGTAGCTCAGGTCACGCAGTATTTT CASSLAAGVAQVTQYF
- - TRBJ2-1 TRBV2 TGTGCCAGCAGTCCTGACTGGGGTCACGACGATGAGCAGTTCTTC CASSPDWGHDDEQFF
- - TRBJ2-7 TRBV5-1 TGCGCCAGCAGCTTGGAAAAGGCGCTAGGCTACGAGCAGTACTTC CASSLEKALGYEQYF
- TRBD2 TRBJ2-2 TRBV2 TGTGCCAGGAGGCCTTTTCTCAATTTAGCGGGACTCACCGGGGAGCTGTTTTTT CARRPFLNLAGLTGELFF
- - TRBJ1-5 TRBV4-1 TGCACCAGCAGCCAAGGTGGAGGAGCCAATCAGCCCCAGCATTTT CTSSQGGGANQPQHF
- - TRBJ2-6 TRBV12-3/TRBV12-4 TGTGCCAGCAGTATCAGGAGGCCTGGGGCCAACGTCCTGACTTTC CASSIRRPGANVLTF
- TRBD1 TRBJ2-1 TRBV12-3/TRBV12-4 TGTGCCAGCAGTTATAACAGGGGGAACTACAATGAGCAGTTCTTC CASSYNRGNYNEQFF
- - TRBJ2-4 TRBV6-5 TGTGCCAGCAGTGCCTTCCTGGGAGAGACCAAAAACATTCAGTACTTC CASSAFLGETKNIQYF
- TRBD2 TRBJ2-1 TRBV28 TGTGCCAGCAGTCAACATTATGGACTAGCGAGGGTAGACGAACAATTCTTC CASSQHYGLARVDEQFF
- - TRBJ2-7 TRBV29-1 TGCAGCTTCTCCACCTTCTACGATCAGTACTTC CSFSTFYDQYF
- - TRBJ2-3 TRBV29-1 TGCAGCCGGTGTCCTGGGGACACGGATACGCAGTATTTT CSRCPGDTDTQYF
- - TRBJ2-3 TRBV11-2 TGCGCCAGCAGCTCTCGGACTTGCAGGAGCATAGATACGCAGTATTTT CASSSRTCRSIDTQYF
- - TRBJ1-2 TRBV5-5 TGTACCAACAGCTTGGAAGGGACGTATGGCTACACCTTC CTNSLEGTYGYTF
few - TRBJ2-1 TRBV11-2 TGTGTCAGCGGACCCACAGGTCGCGATGAGCAGTTCTTC CVSGPTGRDEQFF
- TRBD2 TRBJ2-5 TRBV20-1 TGCAGTGCTAGAGCGGGAGGGGAGGAGACCCAGTACTTC CSARAGGEETQYF
few - TRBJ1-1 TRBV11-2 TGTGCCAGCAGCCCTGGACAGATTGAAGCTTTCTTT CASSPGQIEAFF
- - TRBJ2-1 TRBV29-1 TGCAGCGTTGCCAGCGTGCGGGCATATGAGCAGTTCTTC CSVASVRAYEQFF
- - TRBJ2-7 TRBV6-1 TGTGCCAGCAGTGAACCGGGGTGCCGGTTCAACGAGCAGTACTTC CASSEPGCRFNEQYF
many TRBD2 TRBJ2-7 TRBV28 TGTGCCAGCAGTTACGGGGGGGAAAGCGGCGAGCAGTACTTC CASSYGGESGEQYF
- - TRBJ2-7 TRBV20-1 TGCAGCGCAGGGGAATGCGAGCAGTACTTC CSAGECEQYF
- TRBD2 TRBJ2-5 TRBV12-3/TRBV12-4 TGTGCCAGGAGTAGACGGGGGGGCTTAAGGGAGACCCAGTACTTC CARSRRGGLRETQYF
- TRBD1 TRBJ2-3 TRBV10-3 TGTGCCATCGGCCCCGGGACAGGAGCCACAGATACGAAGCATTTT CAIGPGTGATDTKHF
- - TRBJ2-2 TRBV4-2 TGTGCCAACAGCAAAGAGAGCGAACGAGAGCTGTTTTTT CANSKESERELFF
few - TRBJ1-3 TRBV29-1 TGCAGCGTTGGAGAATCTGGAAACACCGCATATTTT CSVGESGNTAYF
few - TRBJ2-1 TRBV11-2 TGTGCCAGCAGCCTCTCCTACCGGGGTCCCGTGAAGCAGGTTCGCTCCTACAATGAGCAATTATTC CASSLSYRGPVKQVRSYNEQLF
- - TRBJ2-1 TRBV6-6 TGTGCCTGCAGTCAGGTTGGGGGGCAGTTCTTC CACSQVGGQFF
many - TRBJ2-1 TRBV4-1 TGCGCCAGCAGCCAAATAGCTGATATCTCCTACAATGAGCAGTTCTTC CASSQIADISYNEQFF
- TRBD2 TRBJ2-1 TRBV6-1 TGTGCCAGCTGTCGTATTCAAGCGGGAGTAGACGATGAGCACTTCTTC CASCRIQAGVDDEHFF
- - TRBJ2-3 TRBV6-1 TGTGCCAGCAGTGTCACAGGGTCAGGCACAGATACGCATTATTTT CASSVTGSGTDTHYF
- TRBD2 TRBJ2-1 TRBV6-1 TGTGTCAGCAGTGTATCCGGGACTAGCCCCAATGAGCAGTTCTTC CVSSVSGTSPNEQFF
- - TRBJ2-4 TRBV2 TGTGCCAGCAGCGAGTGGAATCCCAAAAACATTCAGTACTTC CASSEWNPKNIQYF
- - TRBJ2-7 TRBV13 TGTGCCAACAGCATGCTGAAGAGTGAGCAGTACTTC CANSMLKSEQYF
- - TRBJ2-2 TRBV20-1 TGCAATGCTAGGGGAGTAATGGCCGGGGAGCTGTTTTTT CNARGVMAGELFF
- - TRBJ2-7 TRBV29-1 - CSVGTGSRHYF
many - TRBJ2-7 TRBV6-5 TGTGCCAGCAGCCGTAACCAACAGGTGTCCCCGTACGAGCAGTACTTC CASSRNQQVSPYEQYF
once - TRBJ1-5 TRBV4-1 TGCACCAGCAGCGATGTCAGTGGGGGTTATAGCAACCAGCCCCAGCATTTT CTSSDVSGGYSNQPQHF
once - TRBJ2-1 TRBV12-3/TRBV12-4 TGTGCTAATACTAGAGGTCAGAGGGATAATGAGCAGTTCTTC CANTRGQRDNEQFF
- - TRBJ2-4 TRBV9 TGTGCCAGCAGCAACAGGGAGGAAGCCAAAAACATTCAGTACTTC CASSNREEAKNIQYF
- - TRBJ2-5 TRBV4-1 TGCGCCAGAGGTGCCGTGCCCCACCAGACCCAGTACTTC CARGAVPHQTQYF
many TRBD1 TRBJ2-5 TRBV5-4 TGTGCCAGCAGCGAACCGGGACAGGCGGGCGAGACCCAGTACTTC CASSEPGQAGETQYF
few TRBD1 TRBJ1-2 TRBV15 TGTGCCACCAGCAGAGTATCACAGGGGCACTATGGCTACACCTTC CATSRVSQGHYGYTF
- - TRBJ2-6 TRBV28 TGTGCCAGCAGAAAAACCCACTCTGGGGCCAACGTCCTAAGTTTT CASRKTHSGANVLSF
- - TRBJ2-1 TRBV11-2 TGTGCCAGCAGCTTAGTCGGAGATGAGCTGTTCTTC CASSLVGDELFF
- - TRBJ1-5 TRBV6-6 TGTGCCAGGAGGGACGGTAGCAATCAGCGCCAGCATTTT CARRDGSNQRQHF
- - TRBJ2-3 TRBV11-1 TGTGCCAGCAGCAAGGGAGTAGAGGTTAGCACAGACACGCAGTATTTT CASSKGVEVSTDTQYF
medium-sized TRBD1 TRBJ2-1 TRBV6-5 TGTGCCAGCAGTCCCCTTACCCCAGGACAGGGCTACAATGAGCAGTTCTTC CASSPLTPGQGYNEQFF
- - TRBJ2-7 TRBV5-6 TGTGCCAGCAGCTCGTTTATTGGAGGGTTTTACTCCTACGAGCACTACTTC CASSSFIGGFYSYEHYF